These 29 T cell receptor beta chains share one sample of origin, sequenced in a study of shared clonotypes between healthy human individuals. Cells designated naive CD8 were CD45RO-negative and were positively selected for CCR7, with terminally differentiated effector memory CD45RA+ cells excluded. The protocol was immunoSEQ multiplex PCR, while the TCRdb copy is restricted to in-frame clones and leaves out a portion. Here the sample spans 650,000 to 800,000 clones, about 91% being singletons. Specimen: naive CD8+ T cells sorted from blood. These receptors were collected from a man younger than 45 in good health.

V usage is TRBV11-2 and J usage is TRBJ1-4; the D is unclear. Trimming cost V 1 base and J 17 bases, with 17 bases left between them. The CDR3 loop spans 13 amino acids. Germline V gives CDR1 SGHAT, CDR2 FQNNGV. The CDR3 region is CASSLARLPSLFF. In nucleotides, the CDR3 is TGTGCCAGCAGCTTAGCGCGGCTTCCGTCCCTCTTTTTT.

CDR3 sequence: CASSYYGRGDPEQYF. CDR3 DNA: TGTGCCAGCAGTTACTACGGGCGGGGTGACCCCGAGCAGTACTTC. The chain carries TRBV6-6 and TRBJ2-7, with TRBD2 as a possible D gene (6 bases). The CDR3 covers 15 residues. Per the germline V gene, CDR1 is MNHNY and CDR2 is SVGAGI (reference sequence). The germline V and J ends were trimmed by 1 base and 6 bases, with 16 bases remaining between them.

This chain connects TRBV28 to TRBJ2-3, with 8 bases matching TRBD2. The CDR3 is 16 residues long. J gave up 2 bases and V 7 bases, and 11 bases lay outside the gene matches. CDR1 MDHEN and CDR2 SYDVKM come from the germline V gene. In nucleotides, the CDR3 is TGTGCCAGCACCCATGGACTAGCAGACGACACAGATACGCAGTATTTT. Its protein is CASTHGLADDTDTQYF.

V gene TRBV6-5 combines with J gene TRBJ2-7; D gene unclear. V lost 6 bases, J lost 5 bases, and 5 bases lay in between. The CDR3 sequence is 10 residues long. Germline CDR1 MNHEY, CDR2 SVGAGI. The CDR3 DNA follows: TGTGCCAGCAGCCGGAACGAGCAGTACTTC. Translated: CASSRNEQYF.

V and J are TRBV9 and TRBJ1-4; 7 bases map to TRBD1. Germline V gives CDR1 SGDLS, CDR2 YYNGEE. Germline trimming cut 3 bases from V and 5 bases from J; bases unmatched to any gene: 7. The length of the CDR3 is 15 residues. The chain's CDR3 is CASSGTQGLNEKLFF. CDR3 DNA: TGTGCCAGCAGCGGAACACAGGGGTTGAATGAAAAACTGTTTTTT.

The J gene is TRBJ1-1, the V gene TRBV11-1, with D tentatively TRBD1 (5 bases). The CDR3 consists of 15 residues. Germline CDR1 SGHAT, CDR2 FQDESV (reference sequence). The ends were cut back, 7 bases at V and 0 bases at J, with 15 bases in the middle. The CDR3 DNA reads TGTGCCAGCACCCGGGCAGGGCGAATGAACACTGAAGCTTTCTTT. It yields the protein CASTRAGRMNTEAFF. The variable domain in full, completed from reference TRBV11-1 and TRBJ1-1, reads EAEVAQSPRYKITEKSQAVAFWCDPISGHATLYWYRQILGQGPELLVQFQDESVVDDSQLPKDRFSAERLKGVDSTLKIQPAELGDSAMYLCASTRAGRMNTEAFFGQGTRLTVV.

This clone was seen a single time. The chain couples TRBV5-1 to TRBJ2-3; TRBD1 agrees at 10 bases. V gave up 1 base and J gave up 3 bases; unmatched junction bases: 2. In germline, CDR1 is SGHRS, CDR2 YFSETQ. The CDR3 is 15 amino acids. DNA for the CDR3: TGCGCCAGCAGCTTGCGGGGACAGGGGACAGATACGCAGTATTTT. It encodes CASSLRGQGTDTQYF.

In its sample, this clone was seen once. This sequence joins TRBV7-9 and TRBJ1-1; D uncertain. Germline V gene data show CDR1 as SEHNR and CDR2 as FQNEAQ (reference sequence). Trimming left V 1 base short and J 7 bases short, with 16 bases between. The CDR3 has 15 amino acids. The CDR3 reads CASSLEVGQNREAFF. The CDR3 DNA is TGTGCCAGCAGCTTAGAGGTAGGGCAGAACCGTGAAGCTTTCTTT.

This chain connects TRBV10-3 to TRBJ2-7; no clear D. Between the trimmed V and J ends, which lost 2 bases and 3 bases, there was a span of 11 bases. Germline-derived CDR1 and CDR2 are ENHRY and SYGVKD. CDR3 length: 14 amino acids. The CDR3 DNA reads as TGTGCCATCAGTGAGCCGTACAAGGTCTACGAGCAGTACTTC. Protein: CAISEPYKVYEQYF.

This chain links TRBV23-1 with TRBJ2-7; 7 nucleotides match TRBD2. TRBV23-1 is flagged as an ORF with uncertain function. The V segment lost 7 bases and the J segment 3 bases; nucleotides outside the gene matches: 21. CDR3 length: 18 amino acids. This CDR3 reads CASTSLPGTSGADYEQYF. CDR3 in DNA: TGCGCCAGCACCTCACTACCGGGTACCAGCGGGGCCGACTACGAGCAGTACTTC.

The genes are TRBV2 and TRBJ1-4; 9 bases fit TRBD1. J was trimmed by 8 bases and V by 3 bases; bases with no gene match: 10. Germline CDR1 and CDR2: SNHLY and FYNNEI. The length of the CDR3 is 16 residues. The CDR3 loop is CASSDGTGGRKEKLFF. CDR3 DNA: TGTGCCAGCAGTGATGGAACAGGGGGCAGGAAGGAAAAACTGTTTTTT. The whole variable domain, remainder taken from reference TRBV2 and TRBJ1-4, is EPEVTQTPSHQVTQMGQEVILRCVPISNHLYFYWYRQILGQKVEFLVSFYNNEISEKSEIFDDQFSVERPDGSNFTLKIRSTKLEDSAMYFCASSDGTGGRKEKLFFGSGTQLSVL.

V usage is TRBV28 and J usage is TRBJ1-1; 7 nucleotides line up with TRBD1. The ends lost 5 bases at V and 3 bases at J; junction bases unmatched: 9. Germline CDR1 MDHEN, CDR2 SYDVKM. The CDR3 loop spans 15 amino acids. The DNA of the CDR3 is TGTGCCAGCAGTGGCGTAAGGGGGCCCTACACTGAAGCTTTCTTT. Protein product: CASSGVRGPYTEAFF.

V usage is TRBV19 and J usage is TRBJ2-1; D may correspond to TRBD1 or TRBD2 (5 bases each). The V gene's germline CDR1 is LNHDA and CDR2 SQIVND (reference sequence). V was pared by 5 bases and J by 4 bases, with 9 bases between. The CDR3 consists of 13 residues. CDR3 DNA sequence: TGTGCCAGTAGTTCTTGGGGGTACAATGAGCAGTTCTTC. It encodes CASSSWGYNEQFF.

The sample holds one count of this clone. The V call is TRBV14, the J call TRBJ2-2; TRBD2 might be the D (6 bases). CDR3 length: 16 amino acids. Trimming shortened V by 1 base and J by 1 base, and 10 bases separated the two germline ends. The germline gives CDR1 SGHDN, CDR2 FVKESK. CDR3 sequence (DNA): TGTGCCAGCAGCCAAGTACCCGGGAGGAACACCGGGGAGCTGTTTTTT. Its protein product is CASSQVPGRNTGELFF.

As concerns this clone: The germline gene is not matched at one end of the junction; a read error may be the cause. The chain is built from TRBV7-7 and TRBJ2-7; D is ambiguous. This CDR3 comprises 13 residues. Looked up from germline, CDR1 is SSHAT and CDR2 is FNYEAQ (reference sequence). DNA for the CDR3: TGTGCTAGCAGCTTGCTGAGCCGGGACGAGCAGTACTTC. Its translation is CASSLLSRDEQYF.

The V and J genes are TRBV10-3 and TRBJ2-1; TRBD1 agrees at 9 bases. The CDR3 loop spans 15 amino acids. Trimming removed 3 bases from V and 7 bases from J; junction bases left unmatched: 7. The V gene's germline CDR1 is ENHRY and CDR2 SYGVKD. The CDR3 spells CAISDRTGVGNEQFF. CDR3 bases: TGTGCCATCAGTGACAGGACAGGGGTTGGTAATGAGCAGTTCTTC.

This rearrangement joins TRBV19 to TRBJ2-2; possible D gene TRBD1, 6 bases. The germline gives CDR1 LNHDA, CDR2 SQIVND (reference sequence). The CDR3 is 12 residues long. The CDR3 here is CGGQANTGELFF. In DNA, the CDR3 is TGTGGGGGGCAGGCTAACACCGGGGAGCTGTTTTTT. Filled out from reference TRBV19 and TRBJ2-2, the complete variable domain reads DGGITQSPKYLFRKEGQNVTLSCEQNLNHDAMYWYRQDPGQGLRLIYYSQIVNDFQKGDIAEGYSVSREKKESFPLTVTSAQKNPTAFYLCGGQANTGELFFGEGSRLTVL.

The chain couples TRBV4-1 to TRBJ2-5; a weak D match, TRBD1 (6 bases). The V end lost 1 base, the J end lost 3 bases, and 27 bases lay between the germline ends. The CDR3 consists of 20 residues. Germline V gene lookup returns CDR1 MGHRA and CDR2 YSYEKL. The CDR3 loop reads CASSQGGPGSNNYMEETQYF. The CDR3 region has the DNA TGCGCCAGCAGCCAAGGGGGGCCGGGATCTAATAATTATATGGAAGAGACCCAGTACTTC.

This clone was seen a few times. The rearrangement joins TRBV7-9 to TRBJ2-4; D not resolved. V lost 1 base to trimming and J lost 0 bases, with 4 bases between them. The germline CDR1 and CDR2 sequences are SEHNR and FQNEAQ (reference sequence). This CDR3 has 14 amino acids. The CDR3 bases are TGTGCCAGCAGCTTAGGAGGAGCCAAAAACATTCAGTACTTC. This codes for CASSLGGAKNIQYF.

Comments on this clone: The sample has other DNA sequences that encode this CDR3 too. The V gene is TRBV27, the J gene TRBJ2-7; D is unresolved. Germline loops: CDR1 MNHEY, CDR2 SMNVEV (reference sequence). Trimming stripped 2 bases from V and 2 bases from J, with 7 bases between. The CDR3 extends over 13 amino acids. The CDR3 sequence is CASSLGPTYEQYF. DNA of the CDR3: TGTGCCAGCAGTTTAGGGCCTACCTACGAGCAGTACTTC.

The CDR3 region is CASRGGELFF. The CDR3 nucleotides read TGTGCCAGCAGGGGCGGGGAGCTGTTTTTT. The V call is TRBV2, the J call TRBJ2-2; D remains unclear. Germline CDR1 SNHLY, CDR2 FYNNEI. The CDR3 loop spans 10 amino acids. Between the trimmed V and J ends, which lost 6 bases and 7 bases, there was a span of 3 bases. Together with reference TRBV2 and TRBJ2-2, the CDR3 gives the full variable domain: EPEVTQTPSHQVTQMGQEVILRCVPISNHLYFYWYRQILGQKVEFLVSFYNNEISEKSEIFDDQFSVERPDGSNFTLKIRSTKLEDSAMYFCASRGGELFFGEGSRLTVL.

The rearrangement joins TRBV5-1 to TRBJ2-6, with D maybe TRBD1 (5 bases). Germline CDR1 is SGHRS and CDR2 is YFSETQ. V was trimmed by 3 bases and J by 1 base, leaving 8 bases between them. The CDR3 spans 15 residues. The CDR3 DNA reads as TGCGCCAGCAGCTCGACAGTTTCTGGGGCCAACGTCCTGACTTTC. The encoded protein is CASSSTVSGANVLTF.

V gene TRBV7-9 combines with J gene TRBJ1-2; 8 bases are a match to TRBD1. The CDR3 consists of 12 residues. The J segment lost 7 bases and the V segment lost 5 bases, leaving 3 bases of the junction unmatched. Germline V gives CDR1 SEHNR, CDR2 FQNEAQ (reference sequence). This CDR3 reads CASSPTGAGYTF. The DNA for the CDR3 is TGTGCCAGCAGCCCGACAGGGGCTGGCTACACCTTC. Full variable domain (outside the CDR3, taken from reference TRBV7-9 and TRBJ1-2): DTGVSQNPRHKITKRGQNVTFRCDPISEHNRLYWYRQTLGQGPEFLTYFQNEAQLEKSRLLSDRFSAERPKGSFSTLEIQRTEQGDSAMYLCASSPTGAGYTFGSGTRLTVV.

The J gene is TRBJ2-1, the V gene TRBV6-1; D remains ambiguous. V was trimmed by 8 bases and J by 5 bases, leaving 7 bases between them. Germline CDR1 MNHNS, CDR2 SASEGT. This CDR3 contains 11 residues. CDR3 residues: CASGRNNEQFF. Here the CDR3 DNA reads TGTGCCAGCGGGCGTAACAATGAGCAGTTCTTC.

The V gene is TRBV5-1, the J gene TRBJ2-7; TRBD2 matches 11 bases. Germline CDR1 SGHRS, CDR2 YFSETQ. The V gene end was trimmed by 5 bases and the J gene end by 4 bases; junction bases not matched to a gene: 8. CDR3 length equals 15 residues. The DNA for the CDR3 is TGCGCCAGCAGTCATCCACTAGCGGGAGTATACGAGCAGTACTTC. Amino acids: CASSHPLAGVYEQYF.

V gene TRBV6-1 combines with J gene TRBJ2-7; 8 bases are shared with TRBD1. V dropped 6 bases and J dropped 3; count of bases not matched to a gene: 10. The germline V gene encodes CDR1 MNHNS and CDR2 SASEGT. The CDR3 is 15 residues long. CDR3 loop: CASRGGQGGVYEQYF. In DNA, the CDR3 is TGTGCCAGCAGGGGAGGACAGGGTGGGGTCTACGAGCAGTACTTC.

V usage is TRBV9 and J usage is TRBJ2-7; the D is unclear. The CDR3 runs 14 residues. The V end lost 0 bases, the J end lost 4 bases, and 11 bases lay between the germline ends. Germline V CDR1 and CDR2: SGDLS, YYNGEE. CDR3 sequence reads: CASSVGSRTYEQYF. The CDR3 nucleotides are TGTGCCAGCAGCGTAGGGAGTAGAACGTACGAGCAGTACTTC. Full variable domain (outside the CDR3, taken from reference TRBV9 and TRBJ2-7): DSGVTQTPKHLITATGQRVTLRCSPRSGDLSVYWYQQSLDQGLQFLIQYYNGEERAKGNILERFSAQQFPDLHSELNLSSLELGDSALYFCASSVGSRTYEQYFGPGTRLTVT.

This clone was counted once. The J gene is TRBJ2-7, the V gene TRBV5-5; perhaps TRBD2 as D (6 bases). Looked up from germline, CDR1 is SGHKS and CDR2 is YYEKEE (reference sequence). The V end lost 4 bases, the J end lost 7 bases, and 27 bases lay between the germline ends. The length of the CDR3 is 17 residues. Here the CDR3 reads CASSPGISPGVLGEQYF. The CDR3 nucleotides are TGTGCCAGCAGCCCGGGTATTAGTCCGGGGGTCTTGGGTGAGCAGTACTTC.

This clone has just a few counts. This chain connects TRBV7-8 to TRBJ2-3, with unresolved D. Germline V gene lookup returns CDR1 SGHVS and CDR2 FQNEAQ. The V end was cut by 2 bases, the J end by 0 bases, with 18 bases between. The CDR3 is made up of 18 amino acids. The CDR3 spells CASSLSRGLGHSTDTQYF. The CDR3 nucleotides read TGTGCCAGCAGCTTATCACGTGGGTTGGGCCATAGCACAGATACGCAGTATTTT.